This passage covers 10 T cell receptor beta chains from one sample sequenced in a study of cytomegalovirus exposure and HLA in healthy donors. Primers included in the PCR were 60 Vbeta and 13 Jbeta primers. Libraries were prepared by immunoSEQ multiplex PCR; TCRdb keeps only in-frame clonotypes and omits some of them. The top ten clones hold about 1% of a sample with 150,000 to 200,000 clones, around 80% of them seen once. The sequenced sample consisted of PBMCs. These receptor sequences come from a woman aged 40 to 50 in good health and CMV-seronegative.

Remarks on this clone: A read error may produce the germline difference seen at one junction end. The same CDR3 is also encoded by other DNA sequences in this sample. This chain connects TRBV27 to TRBJ2-7, with TRBD1 as a possible D gene (6 bases). The CDR3 covers 12 residues. Germline V gives CDR1 MNHEY, CDR2 SMNVEV (reference sequence). In DNA, the CDR3 is TGTGCTAGCAGCCGTACAGGGTCACAGCAGTACTTC. As protein: CASSRTGSQQYF.

The V and J genes are TRBV7-9 and TRBJ2-5, with a tentative D call TRBD1 (6 bases). Trimming pared 5 bases from V and 2 bases from J, leaving 12 bases between. The germline V gene encodes CDR1 SEHNR and CDR2 FQNEAQ (reference sequence). The CDR3 runs 14 residues. The CDR3 protein is CASSARQVQETQYF. CDR3 coding DNA: TGTGCCAGCAGCGCGCGACAGGTGCAAGAGACCCAGTACTTC.

V gene TRBV19 combines with J gene TRBJ2-7; D perhaps matches TRBD2 (5 bases). Trimming took off 2 bases at V and 2 bases at J, with 10 bases between the two ends. CDR1 LNHDA and CDR2 SQIVND come from the germline V gene (reference sequence). The CDR3 totals 14 residues. CDR3 region: CASSIRAGTYEQYF. The CDR3 coding sequence is TGTGCCAGTAGTATAAGGGCGGGTACCTACGAGCAGTACTTC.

V is TRBV2 and J is TRBJ1-4, with 9 bases fitting TRBD1. This CDR3 is built from 13 residues. Trimming removed 6 bases from V and 8 bases from J; junction bases left unmatched: 4. Per germline, CDR1 SNHLY and CDR2 FYNNEI. CDR3 loop: CASRGQGREKLFF. CDR3 sequence (DNA): TGTGCCAGCAGAGGACAGGGGCGGGAAAAACTGTTTTTT. Full variable domain (remainder filled in from reference TRBV2 and TRBJ1-4): EPEVTQTPSHQVTQMGQEVILRCVPISNHLYFYWYRQILGQKVEFLVSFYNNEISEKSEIFDDQFSVERPDGSNFTLKIRSTKLEDSAMYFCASRGQGREKLFFGSGTQLSVL.

The J gene is TRBJ2-1, the V gene TRBV11-2, with D possibly matching TRBD2 (7 bases). CDR1 is SGHAT, CDR2 FQNNGV, per germline. CDR3 length: 17 amino acids. V dropped 6 bases and J dropped 7 bases, with 25 bases sitting between them. The CDR3 loop reads CASRRQETGGLRNEQFF. As DNA, the CDR3 is TGTGCCAGCAGGAGACAGGAAACGGGAGGCTTACGGAATGAGCAGTTCTTC. Combining the CDR3 with reference TRBV11-2 and TRBJ2-1 gives the whole variable domain EAGVAQSPRYKIIEKRQSVAFWCNPISGHATLYWYQQILGQGPKLLIQFQNNGVVDDSQLPKDRFSAERLKGVDSTLKIQPAKLEDSAVYLCASRRQETGGLRNEQFFGPGTRLTVL.

Only one count was recorded for this clone. The V and J genes are TRBV30 and TRBJ2-5, with TRBD2 as a possible D gene (5 bases). Germline CDR1 and CDR2: GTSNPN and SVGIG (reference sequence). V was shortened by 3 bases and J by 4 bases, with 12 bases between the two germline ends. The length of the CDR3 is 13 residues. Written as DNA, the CDR3 is TGTGCCTGGAGGGTTGTGGGAGTAGAGACCCAGTACTTC. Protein product: CAWRVVGVETQYF.

The rearrangement links TRBV29-1 to TRBJ2-3; 10 bases are a match to TRBD1. This CDR3 is 18 amino acids long. V shed 4 bases, J shed 2 bases, and the junction held 15 bases outside the gene matches. Per germline, CDR1 SQVTM and CDR2 ANQGSEA. Here the CDR3 DNA reads TGCAGCGTTGTAGCGGGACAGGGGCCCTCAACAGACACAGATACGCAGTATTTT. This encodes CSVVAGQGPSTDTDTQYF.

The J gene is TRBJ1-4, the V gene TRBV27, with D possibly TRBD1 on 6 matching bases. The V end was cut by 6 bases, the J end by 7 bases, with 12 bases between. The germline V gene has CDR1 MNHEY and CDR2 SMNVEV (reference sequence). CDR3 length equals 13 residues. The CDR3 spells CASRGPGVEKLFF. The CDR3 coding sequence is TGTGCCAGCAGGGGGCCAGGGGTTGAAAAACTGTTTTTT.

This clone was seen a handful of times. The V call is TRBV5-1, the J call TRBJ2-3, with TRBD2 as a possible D gene (6 bases). The V end was cut by 5 bases, the J end by 0 bases, with 10 bases between. The V gene's germline CDR1 is SGHRS and CDR2 YFSETQ. The length of the CDR3 is 14 residues. The CDR3 nucleotides are TGCGCCAGCAGGGCGGGACCCAGCACAGATACGCAGTATTTT. Protein sequence: CASRAGPSTDTQYF.

The chain carries TRBV27 and TRBJ2-3, with TRBD2 identical over 8 bases. With 1 base clipped from V and 2 bases from J, the junction kept 5 bases outside the gene matches. The CDR3 contains 16 residues. Germline V gene lookup returns CDR1 MNHEY and CDR2 SMNVEV (reference sequence). The CDR3 region is CASSLYVAGTTDTQYF. The CDR3 DNA reads TGTGCCAGCAGTTTATACGTAGCGGGGACCACAGATACGCAGTATTTT.